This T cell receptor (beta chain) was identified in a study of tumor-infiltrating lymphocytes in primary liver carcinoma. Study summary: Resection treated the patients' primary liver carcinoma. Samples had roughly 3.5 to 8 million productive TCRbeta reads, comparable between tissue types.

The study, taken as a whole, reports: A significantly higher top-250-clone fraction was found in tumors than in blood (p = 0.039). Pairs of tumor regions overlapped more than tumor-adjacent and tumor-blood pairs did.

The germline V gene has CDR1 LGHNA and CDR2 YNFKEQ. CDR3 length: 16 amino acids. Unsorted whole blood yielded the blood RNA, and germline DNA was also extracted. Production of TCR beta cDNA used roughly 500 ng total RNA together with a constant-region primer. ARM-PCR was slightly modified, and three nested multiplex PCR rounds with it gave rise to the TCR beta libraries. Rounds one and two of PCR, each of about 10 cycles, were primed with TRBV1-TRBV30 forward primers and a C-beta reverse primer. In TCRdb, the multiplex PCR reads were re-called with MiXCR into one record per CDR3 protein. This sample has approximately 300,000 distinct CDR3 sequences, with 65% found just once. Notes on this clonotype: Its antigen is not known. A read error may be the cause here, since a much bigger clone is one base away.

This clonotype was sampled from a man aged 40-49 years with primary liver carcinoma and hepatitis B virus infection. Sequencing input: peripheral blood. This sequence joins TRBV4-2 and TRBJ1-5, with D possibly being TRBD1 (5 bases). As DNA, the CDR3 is TGTGCCAGCAACCAAGGGTCCAGGGATGGGATAAAGCCCCAGCATTTT. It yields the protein CASNQGSRDGIKPQHF.